This T cell receptor beta chain was sequenced during a study of identical twins. Whole-study results and caveats: Models underpredicted monozygotic twin sharing of out-of-frame TCR alpha.

Worth noting for this clonotype: Its antigen is not known.

TCRdb re-analysed the 5' RACE reads in MiXCR, keeping a single row per CDR3 protein. The repertoire has some 1,700,000 distinct CDR3 sequences, about 32% of them found once; the top ten carry 0.25% to 0.3%. Healthy Caucasians supplied all donations. The trim removed 4 bases at V and 2 bases at J, leaving 6 bases unmatched. Germline assignment: CDR1 SGHDT and CDR2 YYEEEE. The CDR3 spans 16 residues. The chain joins TRBV5-6 to TRBJ2-3; 11 positions match TRBD2. The sequenced material came from cord blood. The clonotype was recovered from a newborn girl in good health. Here the CDR3 reads CASSGTSGTHTDTQYF. The CDR3 DNA follows: TGTGCCAGCAGCGGGACTAGCGGAACACACACAGATACGCAGTATTTT.